This T cell receptor (beta chain) was retrieved from a study of blood T cells in healthy people across ages. Many counts were recorded for this clonotype. Its specificity is unknown. Study-wide points: Versus aged donors, long-lived donors had higher diversity and more naive CD4+ cells.

Through a sample-barcoded 5' primer and a J-beta primer mix, a second PCR was run for roughly 6 to 11 cycles. TCRdb ran MiXCR on the 5' RACE reads and lists one entry per CDR3 protein. The data show hundreds of thousands of distinct CDR3 sequences, about 30% seen once. The V and J ends lost 1 base and 5 bases, in that order; junction bases with no gene match: 5. Germline V gives CDR1 ENHRY, CDR2 SYGVKD. This CDR3 has 14 residues. Sequenced sample: blood. The chain employs TRBV10-3 and TRBJ2-7, with 7 bases fitting TRBD2. The source is a woman of 80 years or more in good health. CDR3 sequence reads: CAISEWEGVDEQYF. The CDR3 DNA reads as TGTGCCATCAGTGAGTGGGAGGGCGTGGACGAGCAGTACTTC.